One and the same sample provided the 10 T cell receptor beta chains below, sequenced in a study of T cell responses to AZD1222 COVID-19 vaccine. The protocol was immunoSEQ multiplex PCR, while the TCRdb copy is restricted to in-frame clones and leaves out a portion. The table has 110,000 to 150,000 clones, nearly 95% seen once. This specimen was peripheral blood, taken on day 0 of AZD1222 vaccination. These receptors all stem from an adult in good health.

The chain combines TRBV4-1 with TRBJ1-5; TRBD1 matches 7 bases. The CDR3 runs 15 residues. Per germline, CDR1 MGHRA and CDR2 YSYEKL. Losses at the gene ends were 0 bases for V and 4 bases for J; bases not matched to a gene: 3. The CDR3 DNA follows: TGCGCCAGCAGCCAAGATATCAGGGGGAATCAGCCCCAGCATTTT. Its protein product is CASSQDIRGNQPQHF.

The CDR3 reads CASGRDGFATNEKLFF. The CDR3 DNA follows: TGTGCCAGCGGAAGGGACGGGTTCGCAACTAATGAAAAACTGTTTTTT. The chain combines TRBV2 with TRBJ1-4; D is perhaps TRBD1 (5 bases). CDR3 size: 16 residues. With 8 bases removed from V and 0 bases from J, the gap between germline ends came to 16 bases. Germline V lookup: CDR1 SNHLY, CDR2 FYNNEI.

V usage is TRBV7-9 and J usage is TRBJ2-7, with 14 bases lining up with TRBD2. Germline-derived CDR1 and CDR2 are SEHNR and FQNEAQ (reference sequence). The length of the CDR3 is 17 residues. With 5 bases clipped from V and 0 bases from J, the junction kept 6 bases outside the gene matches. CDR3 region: CASSRGLAGGGSYEQYF. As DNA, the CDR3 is TGTGCCAGCAGCCGCGGACTAGCGGGAGGAGGCTCCTACGAGCAGTACTTC.

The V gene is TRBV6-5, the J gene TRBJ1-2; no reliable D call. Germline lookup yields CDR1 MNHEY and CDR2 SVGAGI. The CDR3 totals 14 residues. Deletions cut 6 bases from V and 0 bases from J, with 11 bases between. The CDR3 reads CASRRAGSNYGYTF. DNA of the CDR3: TGTGCCAGCAGACGGGCCGGATCTAACTATGGCTACACCTTC.

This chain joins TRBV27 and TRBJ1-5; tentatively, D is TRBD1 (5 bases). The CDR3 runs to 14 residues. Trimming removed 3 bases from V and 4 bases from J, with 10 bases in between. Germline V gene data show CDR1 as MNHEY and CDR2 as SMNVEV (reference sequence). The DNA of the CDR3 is TGTGCCAGCAGTTTGGGACTGACTAATCAGCCCCAGCATTTT. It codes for CASSLGLTNQPQHF.

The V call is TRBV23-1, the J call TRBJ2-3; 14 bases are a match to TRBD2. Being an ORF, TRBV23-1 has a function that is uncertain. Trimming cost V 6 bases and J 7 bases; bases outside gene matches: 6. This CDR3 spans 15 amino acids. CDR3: CASRPGLAGDNTQYF. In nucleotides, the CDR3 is TGCGCCAGCAGACCGGGACTAGCGGGAGACAATACGCAGTATTTT.

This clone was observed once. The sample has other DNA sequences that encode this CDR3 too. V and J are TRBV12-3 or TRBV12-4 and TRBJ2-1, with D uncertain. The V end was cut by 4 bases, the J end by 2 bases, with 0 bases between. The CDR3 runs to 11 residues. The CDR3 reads CASSSYNEQFF. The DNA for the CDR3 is TGTGCCAGCAGTTCCTACAATGAGCAGTTCTTC.

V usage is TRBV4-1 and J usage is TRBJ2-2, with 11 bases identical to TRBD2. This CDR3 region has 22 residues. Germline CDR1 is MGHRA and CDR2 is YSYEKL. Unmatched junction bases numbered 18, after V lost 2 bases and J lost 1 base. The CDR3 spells CASSQPTGRLAGGPRNTGELFF. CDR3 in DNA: TGCGCCAGCAGCCAACCGACAGGGAGGCTAGCGGGAGGTCCCCGGAACACCGGGGAGCTGTTTTTT.

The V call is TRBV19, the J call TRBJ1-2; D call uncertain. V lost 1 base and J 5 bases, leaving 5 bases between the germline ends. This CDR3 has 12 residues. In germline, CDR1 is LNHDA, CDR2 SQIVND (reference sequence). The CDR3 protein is CASSIARYGYTF. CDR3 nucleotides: TGTGCCAGTAGTATAGCCAGATATGGCTACACCTTC.

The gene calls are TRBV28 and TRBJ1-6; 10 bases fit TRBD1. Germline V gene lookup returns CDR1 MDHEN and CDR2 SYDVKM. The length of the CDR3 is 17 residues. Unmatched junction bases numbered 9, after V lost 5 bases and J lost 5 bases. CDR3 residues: CASSDRTGGIDNSPLHF. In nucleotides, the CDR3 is TGTGCCAGCAGTGACCGGACAGGGGGAATTGATAATTCACCCCTCCACTTT.